This entry lists 13 T cell receptor beta chains sequenced from one sample in a study of blood T cell repertoires in COVID-19. Measured with immunoSEQ multiplex PCR; TCRdb has only the in-frame clones, and not every one. The sample shows 200,000 to 250,000 clones, roughly 80% of them seen only once. Sequencing was performed on peripheral blood. These TCRs come from a woman in her seventies with active or convalescent COVID-19.

This sequence joins TRBV2 and TRBJ1-3; TRBD1 is a possible D gene (6 bases). CDR3 length: 12 residues. Germline V gene sequence: CDR1 SNHLY, CDR2 FYNNEI. Trimming stripped 8 bases from V and 3 bases from J, with 8 bases between. The CDR3 protein is CASRTVGNTIYF. The DNA for the CDR3 is TGTGCCAGCCGGACAGTTGGAAACACCATATATTTT.

This chain connects TRBV10-3 to TRBJ2-3; 7 positions match TRBD2. Germline V gene lookup returns CDR1 ENHRY and CDR2 SYGVKD. The V and J ends lost 5 bases and 2 bases, in that order; junction bases with no gene match: 4. This CDR3 contains 14 residues. CDR3 DNA sequence: TGTGCCATCAGTCTTAGCGGGTCCACAGATACGCAGTATTTT. Translated: CAISLSGSTDTQYF.

The chain employs TRBV11-3 and TRBJ1-1, with D possibly TRBD1 on 5 matching bases. The CDR3 runs 15 residues. The germline CDR1 and CDR2 sequences are SGHNT and YENEEA. Trimming removed 5 bases from V and 3 bases from J, with 16 bases in between. The CDR3 loop reads CASSPMGQSHTEAFF. The DNA of the CDR3 is TGTGCCAGCAGCCCCATGGGGCAGTCCCACACTGAAGCTTTCTTT.

The CDR3 spells CSALTGTSYTF. CDR3 nucleotides: TGCAGTGCTTTGACCGGAACTAGCTACACCTTC. This sequence joins TRBV20-1 and TRBJ1-2; D is uncertain. This CDR3 contains 11 residues. V was cut by 5 bases and J by 9 bases, with 13 bases left in between. Germline values: CDR1 DFQATT, CDR2 SNEGSKA (reference sequence).

The V and J genes are TRBV12-5 and TRBJ2-1; TRBD2 matches 8 bases. CDR3 length: 15 residues. V was pared by 2 bases and J by 8 bases, with 8 bases of the junction left unmatched. Germline loops: CDR1 LGHNT, CDR2 FRNRAP. The CDR3 protein is CASGLSPAGDYEQFF. The CDR3, as DNA: TGTGCTAGTGGTTTGAGTCCAGCGGGAGATTATGAGCAGTTCTTC.

The V and J genes are TRBV5-1 and TRBJ2-1; 8 nucleotides align to TRBD1. The germline V gene has CDR1 SGHRS and CDR2 YFSETQ. V was pared by 2 bases and J by 1 base, with 2 bases of the junction left unmatched. The CDR3 has 15 residues. CDR3 coding DNA: TGCGCCAGCAGCTTTCAGGGGGCTTCCTACAATGAGCAGTTCTTC. It yields the protein CASSFQGASYNEQFF.

The chain carries TRBV2 and TRBJ1-4, with 8 bases lining up with TRBD1. The CDR3 loop spans 14 amino acids. Trimming cost V 3 bases and J 4 bases; bases outside gene matches: 1. Germline V gene data show CDR1 as SNHLY and CDR2 as FYNNEI. This CDR3 is CASSDDRGNEKLFF. The CDR3 nucleotides are TGTGCCAGCAGTGATGACAGGGGTAATGAAAAACTGTTTTTT.

The V and J genes are TRBV3-1 (or the pseudogene TRBV3-2) and TRBJ2-7; 7 bases match TRBD2. V lost 0 bases, J lost 2 bases, and 10 bases stayed unmatched. Per the germline V gene, CDR1 is LGHDT and CDR2 is YNNKEL (reference sequence). The CDR3 totals 17 residues. The CDR3, as DNA: TGTGCCAGCAGCCAAGACCCTCAGCGGCGGGGGACCTACGAGCAGTACTTC. Protein: CASSQDPQRRGTYEQYF.

About this clone: Other nucleotide sequences from this sample produce the same CDR3. The V and J genes are TRBV18 and TRBJ2-2; D remains ambiguous. The length of the CDR3 is 13 residues. Germline assignment: CDR1 KGHSH and CDR2 LQKENI. Trimming removed 0 bases at V and 5 bases at J, with 4 bases between. CDR3 nucleotide sequence: TGTGCCAGCTCACCACCGAGTACCGGGGAGCTGTTTTTT. Translation gives CASSPPSTGELFF.

This rearrangement joins TRBV18 to TRBJ2-1; D perhaps matches TRBD2 (6 bases). The CDR3 is 15 residues long. CDR1 and CDR2 (germline): KGHSH, LQKENI. V was clipped by 3 bases and J by 2 bases, with 11 bases between them. CDR3 sequence: CASSPWGDPYNEQFF. The CDR3 DNA sequence: TGTGCCAGCTCACCTTGGGGGGACCCCTACAATGAGCAGTTCTTC.

This clone was found once. This chain uses TRBV18 with TRBJ2-7; D perhaps matches TRBD1 (5 bases). V shed 6 bases and J shed 7 bases, with 19 bases lying between them. CDR3 length: 14 residues. Germline V gene lookup returns CDR1 KGHSH and CDR2 LQKENI. DNA of the CDR3: TGTGCCAGCTCCCCCGCTGACAGTTCACCGGAGCAGTACTTC. It translates to CASSPADSSPEQYF.

This chain uses TRBV6-6 with TRBJ2-1, with TRBD1 matching 10 bases. The CDR3 is 19 residues long. CDR1 is MNHNY, CDR2 SVGAGI, per germline (reference sequence). Germline trimming cut 5 bases from V and 3 bases from J; bases unmatched to any gene: 16. In nucleotides, the CDR3 is TGTGCCAGCAGTCCCTCCGGGACAGGGGATTTTCCCAACTACAATGAGCAGTTCTTC. Amino acid sequence: CASSPSGTGDFPNYNEQFF.

The chain joins TRBV19 to TRBJ2-5; 11 bases are a match to TRBD2. The CDR3 extends over 16 amino acids. CDR1 LNHDA and CDR2 SQIVND come from the germline V gene (reference sequence). V lost 7 bases and J lost 5; bases outside the gene matches: 12. The CDR3 region has the DNA TGTGCCAGTACCCCGGGGCTAGCGGGGGGCTTGGAGACCCAGTACTTC. Translation: CASTPGLAGGLETQYF. The full variable domain, rest sourced from reference TRBV19 and TRBJ2-5, is DGGITQSPKYLFRKEGQNVTLSCEQNLNHDAMYWYRQDPGQGLRLIYYSQIVNDFQKGDIAEGYSVSREKKESFPLTVTSAQKNPTAFYLCASTPGLAGGLETQYFGPGTRLLVL.